Included here is one T cell receptor beta chain sequence, with context. The sample belongs to a study of T cell changes during pregnancy in multiple sclerosis. The repertoire was sequenced with immunoSEQ multiplex PCR; TCRdb's copy has only in-frame clones and lacks some. The table lists about 110,000 clones, under 95% of them singletons. The clonotype originates from a female donor in good health, enrolled as a control in a pregnancy study. The sequencing used peripheral blood, collected in the third trimester of pregnancy.

The CDR3 DNA reads as TGTGCCAGCAGCTCCGGGACAGCCGAGCAGTACTTC. Amino acid sequence: CASSSGTAEQYF. The chain is built from TRBV7-9 and TRBJ2-7; 7 bases match TRBD1. V gave up 4 bases and J gave up 6 bases; unmatched junction bases: 3. Germline lookup yields CDR1 SEHNR and CDR2 FQNEAQ (reference sequence). This CDR3 spans 12 amino acids.